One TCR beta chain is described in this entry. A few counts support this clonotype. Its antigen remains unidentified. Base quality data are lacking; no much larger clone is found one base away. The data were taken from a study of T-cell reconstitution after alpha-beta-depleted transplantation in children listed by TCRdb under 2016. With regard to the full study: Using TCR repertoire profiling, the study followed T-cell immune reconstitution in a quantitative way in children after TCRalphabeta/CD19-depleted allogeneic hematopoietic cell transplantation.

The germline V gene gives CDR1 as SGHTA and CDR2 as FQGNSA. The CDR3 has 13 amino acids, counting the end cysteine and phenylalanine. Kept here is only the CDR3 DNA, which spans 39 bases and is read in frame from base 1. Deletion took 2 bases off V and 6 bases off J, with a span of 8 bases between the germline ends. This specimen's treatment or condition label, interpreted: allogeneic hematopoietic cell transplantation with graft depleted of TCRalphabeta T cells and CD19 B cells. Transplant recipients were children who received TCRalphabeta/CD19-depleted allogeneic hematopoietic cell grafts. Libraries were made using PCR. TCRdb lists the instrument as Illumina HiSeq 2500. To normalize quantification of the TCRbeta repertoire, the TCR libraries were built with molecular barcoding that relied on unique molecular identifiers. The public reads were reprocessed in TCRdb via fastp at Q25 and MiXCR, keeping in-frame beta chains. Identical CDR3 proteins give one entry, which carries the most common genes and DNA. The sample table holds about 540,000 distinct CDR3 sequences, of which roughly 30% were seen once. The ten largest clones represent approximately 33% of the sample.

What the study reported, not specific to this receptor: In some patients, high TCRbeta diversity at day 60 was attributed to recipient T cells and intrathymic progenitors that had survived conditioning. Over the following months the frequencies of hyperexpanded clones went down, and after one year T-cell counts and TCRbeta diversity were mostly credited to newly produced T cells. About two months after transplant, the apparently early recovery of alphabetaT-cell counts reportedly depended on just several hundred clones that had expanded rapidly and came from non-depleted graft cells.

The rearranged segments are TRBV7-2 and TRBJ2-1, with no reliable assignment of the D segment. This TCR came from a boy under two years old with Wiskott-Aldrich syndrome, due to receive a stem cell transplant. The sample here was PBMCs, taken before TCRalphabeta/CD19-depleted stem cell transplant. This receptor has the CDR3 CASSLNGVNEQFF. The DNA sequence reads TGTGCCAGCAGCTTAAACGGTGTCAATGAGCAGTTCTTC.